Below, 25 T cell receptor beta chains from the same sample are listed, as sequenced in a study of blood T cells in healthy people across ages. Then a second PCR, running roughly 6 to 11 cycles, was carried out with a sample-barcoded 5' primer and a J-beta primer mix. TCRdb itself ran the 5' RACE reads through MiXCR, one entry per CDR3 protein. The table includes roughly 680,000 distinct CDR3 sequences, approximately 49% detected once. The sample taken for sequencing was blood. The receptors derive from a woman aged 60-70 years in good health.

This clonotype was recorded at least ten times. J is TRBJ1-2 and V is TRBV29-1; 7 nucleotides match TRBD1. The CDR3 loop spans 13 amino acids. V lost 6 bases, J lost 4 bases, and 8 bases stayed unmatched. Germline V lookup: CDR1 SQVTM, CDR2 ANQGSEA. CDR3 DNA sequence: TGCAGCGTACGAACAGGGGCCGCCTATGGCTACACCTTC. Translation gives CSVRTGAAYGYTF.

In this sample, this clonotype turned up a few times. The J gene is TRBJ2-7, the V gene TRBV12-3 or TRBV12-4; tentative D call: TRBD1 (5 bases). The CDR3 has 15 amino acids. The V end was cut by 6 bases, the J end by 0 bases, with 15 bases between. CDR3 nucleotides: TGTGCCAGCAGCCAGTCCCCTCAGGGCTCCTACGAGCAGTACTTC. It translates to CASSQSPQGSYEQYF.

V gene TRBV10-3 combines with J gene TRBJ2-7, with 13 bases fitting TRBD2. The CDR3 runs to 19 residues. In germline, CDR1 is ENHRY, CDR2 SYGVKD. Unmatched junction bases numbered 13, after V lost 4 bases and J lost 1 base. In DNA, the CDR3 is TGTGCCATCAGTGGGGGCTCGCGGACTAGCGGGAGTGTATCCTACGAGCAGTACTTC. This gives the protein CAISGGSRTSGSVSYEQYF.

The gene calls are TRBV2 and TRBJ2-1; TRBD2 aligns across 9 bases. The J call may be faulty, since TRBJ2-7 better matches the DNA end. The germline CDR1 and CDR2 sequences are SNHLY and FYNNEI. The CDR3 is 19 amino acids. The CDR3 here is CASSEKPLWAGGSYNEQYF. The CDR3 DNA follows: TGTGCCAGCAGTGAGAAACCCCTTTGGGCGGGAGGGTCCTACAATGAGCAGTACTTC.

This clonotype was detected only once. The V and J genes are TRBV29-1 and TRBJ2-2; D may be TRBD2 (5 bases). The V gene lost 6 bases and the J gene lost 6 bases, with 17 bases spanning the gap. The germline CDR1 and CDR2 sequences are SQVTM and ANQGSEA. The CDR3 extends over 14 amino acids. CDR3 in amino acids: CSVHRDTTPGELFF. In nucleotides, the CDR3 is TGCAGCGTCCACCGGGATACTACCCCCGGGGAGCTGTTTTTT.

This clonotype appeared a few times. The chain joins TRBV20-1 to TRBJ2-1, with 10 bases lining up with TRBD2. The CDR3 is 15 amino acids. The V gene's germline CDR1 is DFQATT and CDR2 SNEGSKA (reference sequence). The J segment lost 5 bases and the V segment lost 1 base, leaving 5 bases of the junction unmatched. The DNA for the CDR3 is TGCAGTGCTAGAGGCCTAGCGGGAGCCCACAATGAGCAGTTCTTC. As protein: CSARGLAGAHNEQFF.

Notes on this clonotype: One end of the junction fails to match germline, which may point to a read error. V is TRBV20-1 and J is TRBJ2-1, with 7 bases matching TRBD2. Germline CDR1 and CDR2: DFQATT and SNEGSKA (reference sequence). This CDR3 region has 15 residues. Here the CDR3 reads CSTRDMGGSYNEQFF. CDR3 coding DNA: TGCAGTACTAGAGATATGGGGGGGTCTTACAATGAGCAGTTCTTC.

A note on this clonotype: The junction differs from germline at one of its ends, possibly a read error. This rearrangement joins TRBV20-1 to TRBJ2-1; 12 positions match TRBD2. Germline assignment: CDR1 DFQATT and CDR2 SNEGSKA (reference sequence). The CDR3 contains 15 residues. The CDR3 loop is CSAGLAGNSYSEQFF. The CDR3 bases are TGCAGTGCCGGACTAGCGGGGAACTCCTACAGTGAGCAGTTCTTC.

The V gene is TRBV9, the J gene TRBJ2-7; 9 bases align to TRBD1. This CDR3 has 14 amino acids. Germline loops: CDR1 SGDLS, CDR2 YYNGEE. The trim removed 3 bases at V and 7 bases at J, leaving 8 bases unmatched. The CDR3, as DNA: TGTGCCAGCAGCGGTGGGACAGGGCTCGGTGAGCAGTACTTC. This codes for CASSGGTGLGEQYF.

J is TRBJ2-3 and V is TRBV12-3 or TRBV12-4; D unclear. V was trimmed by 6 bases and J by 2 bases, leaving 9 bases between them. The CDR3 runs 13 residues. The CDR3 coding sequence is TGTGCCAGCAGCACCACATCCACAGATACGCAGTATTTT. It translates to CASSTTSTDTQYF.

By sample share, this clonotype is medium-sized. The chain's CDR3 is CSVDAGSSGIYEQYF. The CDR3, as DNA: TGCAGCGTTGACGCTGGGTCTAGCGGCATCTACGAGCAGTACTTC. This sequence joins TRBV29-1 and TRBJ2-7; 7 bases map to TRBD2. Germline CDR1 reads SQVTM; CDR2 reads ANQGSEA. The CDR3 is 15 residues long. V shed 3 bases and J 3 bases; nucleotides not matched to a gene: 11.

The rearrangement links TRBV29-1 to TRBJ2-1; D unclear. The V gene's germline CDR1 is SQVTM and CDR2 ANQGSEA. Trimming left V 7 bases short and J 8 bases short, with 18 bases between. CDR3 length: 13 residues. CDR3 region: CSGFGRSRYEQFF. In DNA form, the CDR3 reads TGCAGCGGGTTTGGCAGGAGCCGTTATGAGCAGTTCTTC.

The chain links TRBV20-1 to TRBJ2-1; 7 bases agree with TRBD1. The J call is uncertain, as TRBJ2-7 better fits the DNA end. The V gene's germline CDR1 is DFQATT and CDR2 SNEGSKA (reference sequence). The CDR3 spans 12 residues. The CDR3 is CSASYRGDEQYF. The CDR3, as DNA: TGCAGTGCTAGTTACAGGGGAGACGAGCAGTACTTC.

This clonotype was counted once. The chain employs TRBV28 and TRBJ1-5; TRBD1 aligns across 12 bases. Germline values: CDR1 MDHEN, CDR2 SYDVKM. With 5 bases clipped from V and 6 bases from J, the junction kept 11 bases outside the gene matches. The CDR3 runs 17 residues. CDR3 protein: CASSGTGGSSAVQPQHF. CDR3 nucleotide sequence: TGTGCCAGCAGTGGGACAGGGGGCTCGTCCGCGGTTCAGCCCCAGCATTTT.

V and J are TRBV11-2 and TRBJ2-4; a possible D gene is TRBD2 (5 bases). The end of the DNA aligns better with TRBJ2-7, so the J call may be wrong. The V gene's germline CDR1 is SGHAT and CDR2 FQNNGV. The CDR3 consists of 15 residues. Here the CDR3 reads CASSLDLTGTYEQYF. CDR3 bases: TGTGCCAGCAGCTTAGATCTAACGGGAACCTACGAGCAGTACTTC.

This chain joins TRBV7-2 and TRBJ2-2; D is unresolved. This CDR3 has 16 amino acids. Trimming pared 5 bases from V and 8 bases from J, leaving 21 bases between. Germline loops: CDR1 SGHTA, CDR2 FQGNSA. The CDR3 loop reads CASSSRIFLTAGELFF. The CDR3 region has the DNA TGTGCCAGCAGCAGCCGGATCTTCCTCACCGCTGGGGAGCTGTTTTTT.

V is TRBV7-9 and J is TRBJ2-5, with 7 bases matching TRBD1. This CDR3 is 14 amino acids long. With 5 bases clipped from V and 3 bases from J, the junction kept 6 bases outside the gene matches. CDR1 and CDR2 from the germline V gene are SEHNR and FQNEAQ (reference sequence). The CDR3 reads CASSPWTGEETQYF. DNA of the CDR3: TGTGCCAGCAGCCCGTGGACAGGAGAAGAGACCCAGTACTTC.

The chain uses TRBV10-3 and TRBJ1-6; 7 nucleotides align to TRBD1. The CDR3 sequence is 16 residues long. Trimming at V came to 4 bases and at J to 7 bases, leaving 10 bases not matched to a gene. Germline CDR1 ENHRY, CDR2 SYGVKD. The CDR3 region is CAISVRSTGRNSPLHF. The DNA for the CDR3 is TGTGCCATCAGTGTACGTTCGACAGGGAGGAATTCACCCCTCCACTTT.

There are a few counts of this clonotype. V and J are TRBV27 and TRBJ2-7; 9 nucleotides match TRBD1. This CDR3 has 13 residues. The V and J ends lost 8 bases and 2 bases, in that order; junction bases with no gene match: 4. Germline CDR1 is MNHEY and CDR2 is SMNVEV (reference sequence). In nucleotides, the CDR3 is TGTGCCAGCCACCGACAGGGGGCCTACGAGCAGTACTTC. Translating it yields CASHRQGAYEQYF.

This clonotype was found many times. V usage is TRBV3-1 and J usage is TRBJ2-4; D remains unclear. V dropped 1 base and J dropped 0 bases, with 10 bases sitting between them. Germline CDR1 and CDR2: LGHDT and YNNKEL (reference sequence). This CDR3 has 16 amino acids. This CDR3 reads CASSQGRSLAKNIQYF. The CDR3 bases are TGTGCCAGCAGCCAAGGCAGATCCCTAGCCAAAAACATTCAGTACTTC.

This clonotype was detected only a few times. The chain recombines TRBV20-1 with TRBJ2-1, with 11 bases aligning to TRBD2. V gave up 6 bases and J gave up 0 bases; unmatched junction bases: 10. CDR3 size: 17 residues. Germline loops: CDR1 DFQATT, CDR2 SNEGSKA (reference sequence). DNA of the CDR3: TGCAGTGCCAAGGGACTAGCGGCGTCAAGCTCCTACAATGAGCAGTTCTTC. Translation: CSAKGLAASSSYNEQFF.

The CDR3 coding sequence is TGCAGTGCGGACGACAGGGTTAGGAGCTCACCCCTCCACTTT. Translated: CSADDRVRSSPLHF. The gene calls are TRBV20-1 and TRBJ1-6; 7 nucleotides line up with TRBD1. CDR1 is DFQATT and CDR2 is SNEGSKA in the germline V gene (reference sequence). The CDR3 spans 14 residues. The V and J ends lost 6 bases and 10 bases, in that order; junction bases with no gene match: 12.

This clonotype was recorded only once. The rearrangement joins TRBV7-9 to TRBJ1-2; D gene uncertain. This CDR3 is built from 12 residues. Germline-derived CDR1 and CDR2 are SEHNR and FQNEAQ (reference sequence). V was pared by 2 bases and J by 8 bases, with 9 bases between. As DNA, the CDR3 is TGTGCCAGCAGCTTACCCATCGGGGGCTACACCTTC. It is translated as CASSLPIGGYTF.

The genes are TRBV29-1 and TRBJ2-3, with 11 bases lining up with TRBD2. The trim removed 2 bases at V and 1 base at J, leaving 2 bases unmatched. Germline loops: CDR1 SQVTM, CDR2 ANQGSEA. The CDR3 is made up of 15 amino acids. Written as DNA, the CDR3 is TGCAGCGTTGAAACACTAGCGGGAGGCACAGATACGCAGTATTTT. It codes for CSVETLAGGTDTQYF.

This chain connects TRBV6-5 to TRBJ2-7, with 12 nucleotides matching TRBD2. V gave up 4 bases and J gave up 1 base; unmatched junction bases: 5. There are 16 residues in the CDR3. In germline, CDR1 is MNHEY, CDR2 SVGAGI. This chain's CDR3 is CASSWGLAGGSYEQYF. Here the CDR3 DNA reads TGTGCCAGCAGTTGGGGGCTAGCGGGAGGGTCCTACGAGCAGTACTTC.